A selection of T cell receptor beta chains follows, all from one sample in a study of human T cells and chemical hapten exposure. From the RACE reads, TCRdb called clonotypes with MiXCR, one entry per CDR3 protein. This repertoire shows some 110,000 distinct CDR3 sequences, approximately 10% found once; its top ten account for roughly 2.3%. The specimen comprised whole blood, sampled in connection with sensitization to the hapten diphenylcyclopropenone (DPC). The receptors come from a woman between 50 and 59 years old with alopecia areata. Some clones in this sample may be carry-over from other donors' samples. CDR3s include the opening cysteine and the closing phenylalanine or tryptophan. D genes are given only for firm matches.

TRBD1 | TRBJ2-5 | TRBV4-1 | CASSQAPHDRGGQETQYF
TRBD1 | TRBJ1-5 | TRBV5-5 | CASSAGQGNQPQHF
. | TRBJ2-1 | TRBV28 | CERSPFGHNSYNEQFF
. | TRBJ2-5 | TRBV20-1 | CSASREKETQYF
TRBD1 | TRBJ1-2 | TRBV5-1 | CASSLEPRTGNWGYTF
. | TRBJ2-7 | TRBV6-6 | CASSPGSRTYEQYF
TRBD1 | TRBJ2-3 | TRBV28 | CASSSTGDTTDTQYF
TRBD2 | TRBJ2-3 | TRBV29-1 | CSVEGGLAGAGDTQYF
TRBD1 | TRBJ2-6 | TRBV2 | CASSESGGSGANVLTF
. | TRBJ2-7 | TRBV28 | CASSPRDTISYEQYF
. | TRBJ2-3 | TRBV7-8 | CASSFRAYEGNTQYF
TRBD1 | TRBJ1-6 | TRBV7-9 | CASSPTRQGYNSPLHF
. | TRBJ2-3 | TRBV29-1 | CSVEDSSDTQYF
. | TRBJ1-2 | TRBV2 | CASSPTGQMNYGYTF
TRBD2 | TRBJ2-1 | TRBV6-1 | CASSEEAGGFKEQFF
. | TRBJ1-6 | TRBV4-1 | CASSQSMFGSPLHF
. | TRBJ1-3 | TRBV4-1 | CASSQEQENSGNTIYF
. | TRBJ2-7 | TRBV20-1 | CSARGGYSYEQYF
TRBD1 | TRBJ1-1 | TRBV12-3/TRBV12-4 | CASTLQGSRTEAFF
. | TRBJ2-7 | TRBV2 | CASSEGQLSESASSYEQYF
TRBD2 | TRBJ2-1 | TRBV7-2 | CASSLGGLAGAYNEQFF
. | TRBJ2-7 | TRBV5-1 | CASSWEMIDEQYF
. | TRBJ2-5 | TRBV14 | CASSLLVEMETQYF
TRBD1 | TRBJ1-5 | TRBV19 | CATRDSLYSNQPQHF
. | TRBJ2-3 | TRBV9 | CASSANTGVTQYF
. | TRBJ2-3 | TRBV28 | CASIGGATDTQYF
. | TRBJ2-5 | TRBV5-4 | CASSRGSSAGETQYF
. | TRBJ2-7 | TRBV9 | CASRRGGNEQYF
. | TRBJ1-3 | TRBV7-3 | CASSSGPSGNTIYF
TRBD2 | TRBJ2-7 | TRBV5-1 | CASSIAGSYEQYF
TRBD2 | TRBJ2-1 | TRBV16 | CASSQWASGTSEQFF
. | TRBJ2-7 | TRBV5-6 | CASSYTVLSSYEQYF
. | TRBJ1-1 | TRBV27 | CASSLSGLLNTEAFF
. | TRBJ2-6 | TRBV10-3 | CAISESSGANVLTF
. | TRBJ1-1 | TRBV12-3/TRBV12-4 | CASSLARRGRNTEAFF
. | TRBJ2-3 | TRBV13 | CASSTFTDTQYF
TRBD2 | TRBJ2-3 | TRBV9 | CASSSSGGVKDTQYF
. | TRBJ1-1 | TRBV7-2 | CASSPKSGHTEAFF
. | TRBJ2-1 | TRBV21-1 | CASITKQGPHEQFF
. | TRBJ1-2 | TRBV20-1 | CSARDPGGGGHGYTF
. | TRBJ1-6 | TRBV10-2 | CASSKEGSRDSPLHF
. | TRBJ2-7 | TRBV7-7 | CASSPSNGGEQYF
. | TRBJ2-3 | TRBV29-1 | CSVAIKTGTDTQYF
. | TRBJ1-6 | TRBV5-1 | CASSLERQGSSPLHF
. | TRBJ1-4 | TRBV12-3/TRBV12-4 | CASSLEGRGEKLFF
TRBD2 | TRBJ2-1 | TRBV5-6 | CASSQGRAGGKVF
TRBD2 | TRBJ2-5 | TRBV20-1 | CSARLAGIQETQYF
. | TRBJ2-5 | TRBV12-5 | CASGSAETQYF